This T cell receptor (beta chain) stems from a study of blood T cell repertoires in COVID-19. Assay: immunoSEQ multiplex PCR; the TCRdb copy retains only in-frame clones and omits some. There are 300,000 to 400,000 clones in the sample; roughly 87% occur only once, and roughly a tenth lies in the top ten. CDR3 size: 17 residues. This chain uses TRBV21-1 with TRBJ1-5; the listed D gene, TRBD1, was not tested against the DNA. TRBV21-1 is termed a pseudogene. The source material was peripheral blood. This TCR was sampled from a man aged 25-45 years with COVID-19, enrolled during active disease. The CDR3 loop is CASSKIDRGLGNQPQHF. In nucleotides, the CDR3 is TGTGCCAGCAGCAAGATAGACAGGGGGCTTGGCAATCAGCCCCAGCATTTT.